These T cell receptor beta chains were read from a single sample in a study of blood T cell repertoires in COVID-19. Produced via immunoSEQ multiplex PCR; TCRdb's table is partial and in-frame only. Among 70,000 to 90,000 clones listed, around 85% were seen once. The specimen sequenced was peripheral blood. The receptors were sampled from a man between 65 and 79 years old with acute or convalescent COVID-19. Both conserved end residues are part of each CDR3. A D gene is named only where the DNA matches it firmly. Some rows mark clone size as missing; the rest say once, few, many or name a class of expanded clone.

TRBV5-4,TRBJ2-3,TRBD1,NA,CASSLPGQGWPSDTQYF,TGTGCCAGCAGCTTGCCGGGACAGGGCTGGCCATCAGATACGCAGTATTTT
TRBV27,TRBJ2-7,NA,NA,CASSLSFRGNEQYF,TGTGCCAGCAGTTTAAGTTTTCGGGGTAACGAGCAGTACTTC
TRBV18,TRBJ2-2,TRBD1,NA,CASSPGQGAGELFF,TGTGCCAGCTCACCGGGACAGGGGGCCGGGGAGCTGTTTTTT
TRBV5-5,TRBJ2-1,NA,NA,CASSFRGGYNEQFF,TGTGCCAGCAGCTTTAGAGGGGGCTACAATGAGCAGTTCTTC
TRBV3-1/TRBV3-2,TRBJ1-4,NA,NA,CASSQGGKLFF,TGTGCCAGCAGCCAAGGCGGAAAACTGTTTTTT
TRBV28,TRBJ1-1,NA,NA,CASSPSDSFTEAFF,TGTGCCAGCAGTCCCTCGGACAGCTTCACTGAAGCTTTCTTT
TRBV11-3,TRBJ2-3,TRBD1,NA,CASSPPSGGTQYF,TGTGCCAGCAGCCCCCCGTCAGGGGGCACGCAGTATTTT
TRBV27,TRBJ2-3,NA,NA,CASSLQGAGLADTQYF,TGTGCCAGCAGTTTACAGGGCGCGGGATTGGCAGATACGCAGTATTTT
TRBV19,TRBJ2-1,NA,NA,CASRGRGRVERDEQFF,TGTGCCAGCAGGGGCCGGGGAAGGGTGGAAAGGGATGAGCAGTTCTTC
TRBV5-4,TRBJ1-2,NA,NA,CASSSGFQNYGYTF,TGTGCCAGCAGCTCAGGTTTCCAAAACTATGGCTACACCTTC
TRBV15,TRBJ1-5,NA,NA,CATSPGRGQPQHF,TGTGCCACCAGCCCCGGGCGGGGACAGCCCCAGCATTTT
TRBV9,TRBJ2-1,TRBD1,NA,CASSPGQGTYNEQFF,TGTGCCAGCAGCCCGGGACAGGGGACCTACAATGAGCAGTTCTTC
TRBV28,TRBJ1-5,NA,NA,CASSTGLGNQPQHF,TGTGCCAGCAGCACAGGGTTGGGCAATCAGCCCCAGCATTTT
TRBV7-3,TRBJ2-3,NA,NA,CASSLNRQGGVSTDTQYF,TGTGCCAGCAGCTTAAACAGGCAGGGGGGAGTGAGCACAGATACGCAGTATTTT
TRBV4-2,TRBJ1-5,NA,NA,CASSQDPRGRDSNQPQHF,TGTGCCAGCAGCCAAGATCCCCGGGGAAGGGATAGCAATCAGCCCCAGCATTTT
TRBV5-6,TRBJ1-2,TRBD1,few,CASSFDTGGESRYGYTF,TGTGCCAGCAGCTTTGACACAGGGGGCGAATCTAGGTATGGCTACACCTTC
TRBV6-1,TRBJ1-1,TRBD1,NA,CASSVHRGWVNTEAFF,TGTGCCAGCAGTGTCCACAGGGGGTGGGTGAACACTGAAGCTTTCTTT
TRBV7-9,TRBJ1-2,NA,NA,CASSLLGDINYGYTF,TGTGCCAGCAGCTTATTGGGGGACATAAACTATGGCTACACCTTC
TRBV5-1,TRBJ2-1,NA,NA,CASSLDPGSHNEQFF,TGCGCCAGCAGCTTGGACCCTGGCTCCCACAATGAGCAGTTCTTC
TRBV7-6,TRBJ2-5,TRBD1,NA,CASSLSGTGGLETQYF,TGTGCCAGCAGCCTGTCCGGGACAGGGGGCCTAGAGACCCAGTACTTC